This T cell receptor (beta chain) is from a study of cytomegalovirus exposure and HLA in healthy donors. Study-level information: Across 300 to 400 genotyped donors, approximately 81% landed in the Caucasian-associated ancestry cluster. Findings and limits, study-wide: Several of the most significant clusters appeared linked to common viral pathogens, based on a later analysis.

With respect to this clone: The antigen remains unidentified.

Researchers ran the PCR with 60 Vbeta and 13 Jbeta primers. Method: immunoSEQ multiplex PCR; TCRdb's copy keeps in-frame clones and lacks some. The repertoire includes roughly 170,000 clones, 60% to 80% of them detected once, and about 13% sits in the top ten. Germline V lookup: CDR1 SGDLS, CDR2 YYNGEE. The CDR3 loop spans 16 amino acids. V was clipped by 0 bases and J by 1 base, with 14 bases between them. What was sequenced was PBMCs. J is TRBJ2-7 and V is TRBV9; D is unclear. This receptor was obtained from a woman between 50 and 59 years old in good health and CMV-seropositive. As DNA, the CDR3 is TGTGCCAGCAGCGTAGGCCCCGGAGATTTATCCTACGAGCAGTACTTC. Protein: CASSVGPGDLSYEQYF. The full variable domain, with the rest looked up from reference TRBV9 and TRBJ2-7, is DSGVTQTPKHLITATGQRVTLRCSPRSGDLSVYWYQQSLDQGLQFLIQYYNGEERAKGNILERFSAQQFPDLHSELNLSSLELGDSALYFCASSVGPGDLSYEQYFGPGTRLTVT.